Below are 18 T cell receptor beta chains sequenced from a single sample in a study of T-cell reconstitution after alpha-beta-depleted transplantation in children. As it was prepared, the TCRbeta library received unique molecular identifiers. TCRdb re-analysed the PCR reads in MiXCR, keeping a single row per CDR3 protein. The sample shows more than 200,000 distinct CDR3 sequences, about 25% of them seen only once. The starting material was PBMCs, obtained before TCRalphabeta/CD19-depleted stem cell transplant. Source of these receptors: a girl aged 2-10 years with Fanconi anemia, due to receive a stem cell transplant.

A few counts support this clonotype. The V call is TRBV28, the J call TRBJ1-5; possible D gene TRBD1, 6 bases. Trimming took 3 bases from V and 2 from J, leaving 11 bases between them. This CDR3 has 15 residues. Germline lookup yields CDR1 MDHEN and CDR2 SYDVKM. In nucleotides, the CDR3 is TGTGCCAGCAGTTTCGGGGGGGCGGGCAATCAGCCCCAGCATTTT. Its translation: CASSFGGAGNQPQHF.

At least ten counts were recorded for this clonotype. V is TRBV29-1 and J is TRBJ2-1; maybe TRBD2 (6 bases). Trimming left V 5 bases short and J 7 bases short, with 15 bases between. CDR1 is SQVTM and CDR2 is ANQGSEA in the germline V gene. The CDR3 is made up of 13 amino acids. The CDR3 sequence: CSVPTSVWNEQFF. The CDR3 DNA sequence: TGCAGCGTTCCGACTAGTGTGTGGAATGAGCAGTTCTTC.

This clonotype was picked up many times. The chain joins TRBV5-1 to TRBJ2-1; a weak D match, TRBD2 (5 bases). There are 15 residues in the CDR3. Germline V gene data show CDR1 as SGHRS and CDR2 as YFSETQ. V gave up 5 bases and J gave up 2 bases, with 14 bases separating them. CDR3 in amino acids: CASSPAGQAYNEQFF. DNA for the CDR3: TGCGCCAGCAGTCCCGCGGGTCAAGCCTACAATGAGCAGTTCTTC.

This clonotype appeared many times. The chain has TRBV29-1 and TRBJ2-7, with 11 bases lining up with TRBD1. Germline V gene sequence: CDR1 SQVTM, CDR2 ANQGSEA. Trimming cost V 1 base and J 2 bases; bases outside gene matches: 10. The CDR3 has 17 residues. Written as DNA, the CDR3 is TGCAGCGTTGAAGGGACAGGGGGCTTCGGGCTTCCCTACGAGCAGTACTTC. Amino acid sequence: CSVEGTGGFGLPYEQYF.

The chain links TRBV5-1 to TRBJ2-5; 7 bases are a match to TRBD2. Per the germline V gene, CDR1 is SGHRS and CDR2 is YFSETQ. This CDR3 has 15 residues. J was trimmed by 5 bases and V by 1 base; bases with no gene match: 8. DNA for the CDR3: TGCGCCAGCAGCTTGCTAGCGGAGGCGTGGGAGACCCAGTACTTC. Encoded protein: CASSLLAEAWETQYF.

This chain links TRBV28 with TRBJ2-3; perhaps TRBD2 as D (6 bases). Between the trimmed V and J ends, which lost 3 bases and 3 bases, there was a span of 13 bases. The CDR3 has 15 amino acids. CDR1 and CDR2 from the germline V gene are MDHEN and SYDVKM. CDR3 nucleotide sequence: TGTGCCAGCAGTTTGGTTCCGGGGGTGACAGATACGCAGTATTTT. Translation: CASSLVPGVTDTQYF.

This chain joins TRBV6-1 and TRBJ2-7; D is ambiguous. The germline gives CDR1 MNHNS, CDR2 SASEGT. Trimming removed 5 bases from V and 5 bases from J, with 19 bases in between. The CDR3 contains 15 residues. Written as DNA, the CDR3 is TGTGCCAGCAGTCAAGTTTCGCTTGCATCGGACGAGCAGTACTTC. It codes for CASSQVSLASDEQYF.

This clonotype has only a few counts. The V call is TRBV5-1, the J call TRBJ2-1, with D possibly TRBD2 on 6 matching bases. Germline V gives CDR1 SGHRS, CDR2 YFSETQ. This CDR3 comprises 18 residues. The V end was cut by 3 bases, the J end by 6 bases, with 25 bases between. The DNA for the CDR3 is TGCGCCAGCAGCTCGACACCGCTGACTAGTATAGAGGGCAATGAGCAGTTCTTC. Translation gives CASSSTPLTSIEGNEQFF.

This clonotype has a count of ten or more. CDR3 sequence: CSARVSGGQETQYF. DNA for the CDR3: TGCAGTGCTAGAGTTAGCGGGGGTCAAGAGACCCAGTACTTC. J is TRBJ2-5 and V is TRBV20-1, with 9 bases matching TRBD2. Germline V CDR1 and CDR2: DFQATT, SNEGSKA (reference sequence). The CDR3 runs to 14 residues. Trimming at V came to 1 base and at J to 2 bases, leaving 2 bases not matched to a gene.

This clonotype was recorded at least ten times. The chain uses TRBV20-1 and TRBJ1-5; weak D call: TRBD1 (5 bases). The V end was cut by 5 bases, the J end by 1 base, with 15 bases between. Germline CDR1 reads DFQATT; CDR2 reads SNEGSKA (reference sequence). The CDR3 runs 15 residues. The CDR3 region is CSAGDSIRSNQPQHF. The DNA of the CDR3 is TGCAGTGCTGGGGACTCCATTAGGAGCAATCAGCCCCAGCATTTT.

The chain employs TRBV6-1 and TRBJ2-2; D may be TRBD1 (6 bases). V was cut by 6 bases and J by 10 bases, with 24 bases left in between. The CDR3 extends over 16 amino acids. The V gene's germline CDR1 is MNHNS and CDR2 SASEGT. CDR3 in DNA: TGTGCCAGCAGCCCCACCCCCGTTTGGACAGTCGCGGAGCTGTTTTTT. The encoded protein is CASSPTPVWTVAELFF.

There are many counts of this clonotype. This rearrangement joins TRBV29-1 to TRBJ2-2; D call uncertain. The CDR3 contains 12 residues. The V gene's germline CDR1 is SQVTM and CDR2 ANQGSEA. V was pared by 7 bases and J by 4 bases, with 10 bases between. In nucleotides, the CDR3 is TGCAGCGCCATTGCGGTCACCGGGGAGCTGTTTTTT. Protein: CSAIAVTGELFF.

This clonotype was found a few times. CDR3 region: CASSSIISTSVTDTQYF. CDR3 DNA: TGTGCCAGCAGCTCCATCATCTCGACTAGCGTAACAGATACGCAGTATTTT. V is TRBV6-1 and J is TRBJ2-3; TRBD2 agrees at 8 bases. This CDR3 has 17 residues. The V gene's germline CDR1 is MNHNS and CDR2 SASEGT. V dropped 6 bases and J dropped 3; count of bases not matched to a gene: 14.

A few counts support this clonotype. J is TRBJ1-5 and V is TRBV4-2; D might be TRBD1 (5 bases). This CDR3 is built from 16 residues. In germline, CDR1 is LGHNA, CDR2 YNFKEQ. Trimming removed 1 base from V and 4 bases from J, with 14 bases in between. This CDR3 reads CASSQVRGKGNQPQHF. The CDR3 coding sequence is TGTGCCAGCAGCCAAGTTCGGGGGAAAGGAAATCAGCCCCAGCATTTT.

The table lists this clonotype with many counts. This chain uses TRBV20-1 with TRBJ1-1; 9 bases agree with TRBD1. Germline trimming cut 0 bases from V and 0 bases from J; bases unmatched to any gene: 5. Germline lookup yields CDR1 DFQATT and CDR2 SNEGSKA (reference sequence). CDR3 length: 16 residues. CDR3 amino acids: CSARDPHRGLNTEAFF. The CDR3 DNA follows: TGCAGTGCTAGAGATCCCCACAGGGGGCTGAACACTGAAGCTTTCTTT.

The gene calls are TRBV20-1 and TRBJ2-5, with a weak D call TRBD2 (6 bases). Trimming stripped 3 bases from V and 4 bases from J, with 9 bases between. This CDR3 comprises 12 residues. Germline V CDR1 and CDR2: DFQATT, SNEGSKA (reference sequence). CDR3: CSASMGGETQYF. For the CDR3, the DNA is TGCAGTGCTAGTATGGGAGGAGAGACCCAGTACTTC.

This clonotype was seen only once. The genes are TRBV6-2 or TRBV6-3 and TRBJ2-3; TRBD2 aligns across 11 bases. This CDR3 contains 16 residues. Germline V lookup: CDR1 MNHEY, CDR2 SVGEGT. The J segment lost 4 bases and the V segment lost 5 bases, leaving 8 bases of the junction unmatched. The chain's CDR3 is CASSDIAGGPPDTQYF. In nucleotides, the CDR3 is TGTGCCAGCAGTGATATAGCGGGAGGGCCCCCAGATACGCAGTATTTT.

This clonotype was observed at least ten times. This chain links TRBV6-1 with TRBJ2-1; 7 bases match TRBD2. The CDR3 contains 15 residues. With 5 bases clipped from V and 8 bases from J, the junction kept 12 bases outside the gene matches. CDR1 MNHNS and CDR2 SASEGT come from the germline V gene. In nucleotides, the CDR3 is TGTGCCAGCAGTCCCCTCGGGGGGTCGAACTATGAGCAGTTCTTC. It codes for CASSPLGGSNYEQFF.